This entry describes one T cell receptor beta chain. Authors' methods: Amplification with reference gene primers provided the estimates of nucleated cell counts. Method: immunoSEQ multiplex PCR; TCRdb's copy keeps in-frame clones and lacks some. D and trimming were read from the DNA, whereas the V and J calls and clone size are those reported in that table. The sample has 200,000 to 250,000 clones; 70% to 90% are singletons. These data come from a study of blood T cell repertoires in COVID-19. Background on the study: Samples representing acute and convalescent COVID-19 were sourced from the United States, Italy and Spain. PBMCs, B-cell-depleted T cells, or T cells were the source of the cDNA or gDNA that made up the material.

The CDR3 has 13 amino acids. Germline CDR1 LNHDA, CDR2 SQIVND (reference sequence). Germline trimming cut 7 bases from V and 9 bases from J; bases unmatched to any gene: 4. The receptor was isolated from a man at least 80 years old with acute or convalescent COVID-19. The rearrangement links TRBV19 to TRBJ1-6; 9 nucleotides align to TRBD1. Specimen: peripheral blood. CDR3 in DNA: TGTGCCAGTAAATGGGACAGGGCTTCACCCCTCCACTTT. Translating gives CASKWDRASPLHF.